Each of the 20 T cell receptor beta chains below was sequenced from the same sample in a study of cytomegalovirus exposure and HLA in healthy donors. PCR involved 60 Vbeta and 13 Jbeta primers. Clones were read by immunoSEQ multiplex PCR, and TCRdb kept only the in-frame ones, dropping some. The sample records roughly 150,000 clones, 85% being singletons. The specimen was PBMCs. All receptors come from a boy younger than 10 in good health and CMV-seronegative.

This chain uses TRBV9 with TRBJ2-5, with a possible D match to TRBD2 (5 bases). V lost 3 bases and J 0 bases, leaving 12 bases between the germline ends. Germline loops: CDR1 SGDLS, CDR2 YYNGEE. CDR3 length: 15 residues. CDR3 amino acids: CASSEGVINQETQYF. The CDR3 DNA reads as TGTGCCAGCAGCGAGGGAGTTATCAACCAAGAGACCCAGTACTTC.

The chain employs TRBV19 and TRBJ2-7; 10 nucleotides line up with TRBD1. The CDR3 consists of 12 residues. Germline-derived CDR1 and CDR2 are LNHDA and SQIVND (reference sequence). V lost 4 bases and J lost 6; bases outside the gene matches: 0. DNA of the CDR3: TGTGCCAGTAGTAGGGACAGGGGCGAGCAGTACTTC. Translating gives CASSRDRGEQYF.

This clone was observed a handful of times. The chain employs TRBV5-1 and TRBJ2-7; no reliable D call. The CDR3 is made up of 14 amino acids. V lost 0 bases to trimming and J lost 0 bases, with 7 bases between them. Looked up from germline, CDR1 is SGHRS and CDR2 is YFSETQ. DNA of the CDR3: TGCGCCAGCAGCTTGGACTCCATCTCCTACGAGCAGTACTTC. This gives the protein CASSLDSISYEQYF.

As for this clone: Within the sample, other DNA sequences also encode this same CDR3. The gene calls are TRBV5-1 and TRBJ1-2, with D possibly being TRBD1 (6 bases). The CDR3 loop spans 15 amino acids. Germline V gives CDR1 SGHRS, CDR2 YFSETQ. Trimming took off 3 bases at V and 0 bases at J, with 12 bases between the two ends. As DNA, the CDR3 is TGCGCCAGCAGCTGGGGTTGGGGGCCTAACTATGGCTACACCTTC. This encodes CASSWGWGPNYGYTF. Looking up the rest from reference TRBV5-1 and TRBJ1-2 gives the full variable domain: KAGVTQTPRYLIKTRGQQVTLSCSPISGHRSVSWYQQTPGQGLQFLFEYFSETQRNKGNFPGRFSGRQFSNSRSEMNVSTLELGDSALYLCASSWGWGPNYGYTFGSGTRLTVV.

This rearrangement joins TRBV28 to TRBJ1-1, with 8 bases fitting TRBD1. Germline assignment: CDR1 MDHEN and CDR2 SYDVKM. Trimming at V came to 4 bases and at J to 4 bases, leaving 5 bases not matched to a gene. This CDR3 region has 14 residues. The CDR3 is CASSSYRGGTEAFF. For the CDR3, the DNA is TGTGCCAGCAGTTCTTACAGGGGGGGCACTGAAGCTTTCTTT.

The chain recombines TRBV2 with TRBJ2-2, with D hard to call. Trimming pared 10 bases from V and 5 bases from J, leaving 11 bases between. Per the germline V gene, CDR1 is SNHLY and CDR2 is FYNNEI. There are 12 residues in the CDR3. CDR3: CATPFGTGELFF. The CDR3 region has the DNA TGTGCCACCCCCTTCGGGACCGGGGAGCTGTTTTTT.

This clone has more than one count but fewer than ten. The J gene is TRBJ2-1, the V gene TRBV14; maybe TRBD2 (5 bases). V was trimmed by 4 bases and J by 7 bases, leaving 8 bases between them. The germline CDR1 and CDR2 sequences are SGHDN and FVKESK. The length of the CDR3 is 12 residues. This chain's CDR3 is CASSPRRNEQFF. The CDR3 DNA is TGTGCCAGCAGCCCTAGGAGGAATGAGCAGTTCTTC. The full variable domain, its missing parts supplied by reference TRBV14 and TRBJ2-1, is EAGVTQFPSHSVIEKGQTVTLRCDPISGHDNLYWYRRVMGKEIKFLLHFVKESKQDESGMPNNRFLAERTGGTYSTLKVQPAELEDSGVYFCASSPRRNEQFFGPGTRLTVL.

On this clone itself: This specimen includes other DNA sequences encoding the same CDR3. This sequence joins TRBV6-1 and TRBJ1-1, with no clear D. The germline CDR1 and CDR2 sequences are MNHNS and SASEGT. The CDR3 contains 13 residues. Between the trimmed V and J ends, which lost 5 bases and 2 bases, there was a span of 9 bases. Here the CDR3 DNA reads TGTGCCAGCAGTCCGGGAATCAACACTGAAGCTTTCTTT. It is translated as CASSPGINTEAFF.

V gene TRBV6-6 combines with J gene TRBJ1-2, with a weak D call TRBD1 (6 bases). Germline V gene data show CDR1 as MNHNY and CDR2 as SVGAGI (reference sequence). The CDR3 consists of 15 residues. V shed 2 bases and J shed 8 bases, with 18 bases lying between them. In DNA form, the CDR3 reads TGTGCCAGCAGTTACACCCAAATAGCAGGGGAAGGCTACACCTTC. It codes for CASSYTQIAGEGYTF.

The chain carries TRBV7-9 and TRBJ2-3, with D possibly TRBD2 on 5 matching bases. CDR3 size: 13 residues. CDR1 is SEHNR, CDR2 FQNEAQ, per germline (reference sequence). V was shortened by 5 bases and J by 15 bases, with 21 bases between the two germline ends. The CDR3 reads CASSHKGSTGCYF. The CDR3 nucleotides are TGTGCCAGCAGCCATAAGGGATCGACGGGATGCTATTTT.

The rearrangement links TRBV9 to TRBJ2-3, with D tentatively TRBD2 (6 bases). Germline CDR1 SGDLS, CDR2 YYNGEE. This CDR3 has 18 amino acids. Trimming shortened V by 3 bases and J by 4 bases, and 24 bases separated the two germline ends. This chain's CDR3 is CASSASIWIAVAADTQYF. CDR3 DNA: TGTGCCAGCAGCGCCTCTATTTGGATAGCGGTTGCAGCAGATACGCAGTATTTT.

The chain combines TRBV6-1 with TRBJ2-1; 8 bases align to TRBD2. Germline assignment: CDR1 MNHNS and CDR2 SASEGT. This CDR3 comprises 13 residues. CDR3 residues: CETSGSSYNEQFF. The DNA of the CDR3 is TGTGAGACAAGCGGGAGTTCCTACAATGAGCAGTTCTTC.

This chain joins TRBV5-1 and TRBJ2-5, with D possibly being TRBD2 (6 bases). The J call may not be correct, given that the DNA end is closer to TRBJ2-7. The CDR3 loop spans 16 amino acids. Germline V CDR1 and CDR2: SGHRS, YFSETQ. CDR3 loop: CASSLSGTAISYEQYF. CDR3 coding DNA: TGCGCCAGCAGCCTTTCCGGGACTGCGATCTCCTACGAGCAGTACTTC.

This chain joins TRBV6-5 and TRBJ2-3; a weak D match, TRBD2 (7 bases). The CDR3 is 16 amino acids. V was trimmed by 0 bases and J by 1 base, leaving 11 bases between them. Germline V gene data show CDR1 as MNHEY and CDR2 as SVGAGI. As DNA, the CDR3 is TGTGCCAGCAGTTACTCAGGGCGGGGGCGCACAGATACGCAGTATTTT. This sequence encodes CASSYSGRGRTDTQYF.

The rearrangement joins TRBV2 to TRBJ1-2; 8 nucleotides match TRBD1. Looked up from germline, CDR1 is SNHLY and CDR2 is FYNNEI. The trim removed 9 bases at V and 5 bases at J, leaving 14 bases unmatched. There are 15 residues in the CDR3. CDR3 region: CASTNRGQDFYGYTF. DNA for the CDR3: TGTGCCAGTACGAATCGGGGACAGGACTTTTATGGCTACACCTTC. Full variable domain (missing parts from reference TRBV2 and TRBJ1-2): EPEVTQTPSHQVTQMGQEVILRCVPISNHLYFYWYRQILGQKVEFLVSFYNNEISEKSEIFDDQFSVERPDGSNFTLKIRSTKLEDSAMYFCASTNRGQDFYGYTFGSGTRLTVV.

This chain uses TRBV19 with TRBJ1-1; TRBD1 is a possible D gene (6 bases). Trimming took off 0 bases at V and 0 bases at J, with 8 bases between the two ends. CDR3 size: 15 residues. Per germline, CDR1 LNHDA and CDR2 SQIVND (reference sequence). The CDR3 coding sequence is TGTGCCAGTAGTATAGAACAGGGAATGAACACTGAAGCTTTCTTT. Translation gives CASSIEQGMNTEAFF.

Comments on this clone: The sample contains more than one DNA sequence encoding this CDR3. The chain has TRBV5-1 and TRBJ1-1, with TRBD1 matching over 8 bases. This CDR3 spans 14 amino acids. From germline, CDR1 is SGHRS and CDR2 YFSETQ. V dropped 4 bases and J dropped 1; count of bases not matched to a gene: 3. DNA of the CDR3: TGCGCCAGCAGCCCCGGGACAGGGAACACTGAAGCTTTCTTT. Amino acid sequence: CASSPGTGNTEAFF.

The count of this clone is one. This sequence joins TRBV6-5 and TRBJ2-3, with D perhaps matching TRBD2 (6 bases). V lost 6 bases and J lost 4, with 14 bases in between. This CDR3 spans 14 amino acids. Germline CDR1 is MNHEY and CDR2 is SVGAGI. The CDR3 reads CASSLRGLADTQYF. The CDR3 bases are TGTGCCAGCAGCCTACGGGGACTCGCAGATACGCAGTATTTT.

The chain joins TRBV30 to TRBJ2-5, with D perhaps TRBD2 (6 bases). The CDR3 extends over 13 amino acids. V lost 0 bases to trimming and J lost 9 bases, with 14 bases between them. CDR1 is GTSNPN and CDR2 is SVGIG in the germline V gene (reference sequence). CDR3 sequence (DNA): TGTGCCTGGAGTGTCGCGGGATTTGGGGCCCAGTACTTC. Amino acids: CAWSVAGFGAQYF. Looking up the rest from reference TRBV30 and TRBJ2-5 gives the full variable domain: SQTIHQWPATLVQPVGSPLSLECTVEGTSNPNLYWYRQAAGRGLQLLFYSVGIGQISSEVPQNLSASRPQDRQFILSSKKLLLSDSGFYLCAWSVAGFGAQYFGPGTRLLVL.

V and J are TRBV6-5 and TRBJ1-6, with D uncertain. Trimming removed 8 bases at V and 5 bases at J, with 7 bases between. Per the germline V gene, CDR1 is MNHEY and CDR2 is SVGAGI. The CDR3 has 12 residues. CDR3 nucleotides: TGTGCCAGCCGACTGGATAATTCACCCCTCCACTTT. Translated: CASRLDNSPLHF.